These 6 T cell receptor beta chains originate from one sample sequenced in a study of cytomegalovirus exposure and HLA in healthy donors. With 60 Vbeta and 13 Jbeta primers, the PCR was carried out. TCRdb's table, derived via immunoSEQ multiplex PCR, lists solely in-frame clones and lacks some. The sample shows roughly 70,000 clones, 65% to 70% of them seen only once. Sequences were obtained from PBMCs. The receptors come from a male donor in good health and CMV-seropositive.

The J gene is TRBJ1-2, the V gene TRBV7-9, with 7 bases lining up with TRBD1. CDR1 SEHNR and CDR2 FQNEAQ come from the germline V gene (reference sequence). The CDR3 is 12 residues long. V was clipped by 8 bases and J by 7 bases; unmatched bases: 7. The CDR3 is CASQAGTAGYTF. The CDR3 bases are TGTGCCAGCCAAGCCGGGACAGCTGGCTACACCTTC. The variable domain in full, completed from reference TRBV7-9 and TRBJ1-2, reads DTGVSQNPRHKITKRGQNVTFRCDPISEHNRLYWYRQTLGQGPEFLTYFQNEAQLEKSRLLSDRFSAERPKGSFSTLEIQRTEQGDSAMYLCASQAGTAGYTFGSGTRLTVV.

Concerning this clone itself: An end of the junction differs from the germline gene, which may be a read error. The sample carries other DNA sequences with the same CDR3. The gene calls are TRBV28 and TRBJ2-7; 8 bases align to TRBD1. Looked up from germline, CDR1 is MDHEN and CDR2 is SYDVKM. This CDR3 has 16 amino acids. As DNA, the CDR3 is TGTGCCAGCAGTCTCTTTCGGACAGGGTCCTCCTACGAGCAGTACTTT. Amino acid sequence: CASSLFRTGSSYEQYF.

The V gene is TRBV5-6, the J gene TRBJ2-6; 7 bases are shared with TRBD1. The V gene end was trimmed by 1 base and the J gene end by 1 base; junction bases not matched to a gene: 5. CDR3 length: 17 residues. The germline CDR1 and CDR2 sequences are SGHDT and YYEEEE. CDR3: CASSLMTGHSGANVLTF. The CDR3 DNA is TGTGCCAGCAGCTTGATGACAGGGCATTCTGGGGCCAACGTCCTGACTTTC.

This chain links TRBV7-2 with TRBJ2-2; a weak D match, TRBD2 (6 bases). Trimming removed 3 bases at V and 5 bases at J, with 10 bases between. This CDR3 has 14 residues. CDR1 SGHTA and CDR2 FQGNSA come from the germline V gene. The CDR3: CASSFWEATGELFF. The DNA of the CDR3 is TGTGCCAGCAGCTTCTGGGAGGCGACCGGGGAGCTGTTTTTT.

Points on this clone: At one end the junction does not follow the germline gene, possibly because of a read error. The rearrangement joins TRBV7-6 to TRBJ2-1; 9 bases align to TRBD1. From germline, CDR1 is SGHVS and CDR2 FNYEAQ. CDR3 length equals 15 residues. The CDR3 loop is CASSLGTGGPNEQLF. The CDR3 DNA reads as TGTGCCAGCAGCTTAGGAACAGGGGGCCCGAATGAGCAGCTCTTC.

The V call is TRBV11-3, the J call TRBJ1-1; D is perhaps TRBD1 (6 bases). CDR1 SGHNT and CDR2 YENEEA come from the germline V gene. The CDR3 extends over 16 amino acids. The germline V and J ends were trimmed by 1 base and 3 bases, with 15 bases remaining between them. This CDR3 is CASSLGRGGPDTEAFF. The CDR3 nucleotides read TGTGCCAGCAGCTTAGGGCGGGGGGGGCCCGACACTGAAGCTTTCTTT.